The clone carrying this TCR beta chain occurred a few times. There are 11 residues in the CDR3. In germline, CDR1 is MDHEN, CDR2 SYDVKM. V was clipped by 6 bases and J by 7 bases, with 9 bases between them. Each CDR3 protein gets one entry after TCRdb re-called the RT-PCR reads with MiXCR. The data contain 550,000 to 750,000 distinct CDR3 sequences, 14% of them singletons. The specimen sequenced was memory CD4+ T cells from blood. The receptor was derived from a female donor in good health, serving as a healthy control. V gene TRBV28 combines with J gene TRBJ1-1; weak D call: TRBD1 (5 bases). The CDR3 loop is CASSGDGEAFF. CDR3 bases: TGTGCCAGCAGCGGGGACGGTGAAGCTTTCTTT.